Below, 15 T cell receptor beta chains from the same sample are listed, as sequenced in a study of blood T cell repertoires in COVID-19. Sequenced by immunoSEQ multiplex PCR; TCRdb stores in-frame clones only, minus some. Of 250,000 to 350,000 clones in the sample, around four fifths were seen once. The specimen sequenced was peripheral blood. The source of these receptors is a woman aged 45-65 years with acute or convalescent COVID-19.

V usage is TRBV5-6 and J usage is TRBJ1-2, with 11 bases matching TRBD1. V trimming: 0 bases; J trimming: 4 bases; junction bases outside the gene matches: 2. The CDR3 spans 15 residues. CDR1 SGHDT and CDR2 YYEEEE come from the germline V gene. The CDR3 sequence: CASSLGTGGGYGYTF. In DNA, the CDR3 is TGTGCCAGCAGCTTGGGGACAGGGGGCGGCTATGGCTACACCTTC.

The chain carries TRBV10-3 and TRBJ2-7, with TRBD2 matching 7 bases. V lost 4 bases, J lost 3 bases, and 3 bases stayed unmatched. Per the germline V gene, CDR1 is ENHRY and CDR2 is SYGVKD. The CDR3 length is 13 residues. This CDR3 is CAISAERGYEQYF. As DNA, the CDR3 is TGTGCCATCAGTGCTGAGCGGGGCTACGAGCAGTACTTC.

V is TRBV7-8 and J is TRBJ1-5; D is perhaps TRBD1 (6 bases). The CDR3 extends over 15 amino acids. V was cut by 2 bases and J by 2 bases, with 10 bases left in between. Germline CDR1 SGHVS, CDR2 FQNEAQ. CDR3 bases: TGTGCCAGCAGCTTAAACAACAGGGGCAATCAGCCCCAGCATTTT. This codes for CASSLNNRGNQPQHF.

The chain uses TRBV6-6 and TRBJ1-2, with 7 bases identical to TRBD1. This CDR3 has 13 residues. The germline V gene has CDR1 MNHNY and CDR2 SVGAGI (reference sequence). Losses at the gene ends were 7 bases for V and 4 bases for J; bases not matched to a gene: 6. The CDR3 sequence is CASTLTGTYGYTF. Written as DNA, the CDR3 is TGTGCCAGCACCTTGACAGGGACCTATGGCTACACCTTC.

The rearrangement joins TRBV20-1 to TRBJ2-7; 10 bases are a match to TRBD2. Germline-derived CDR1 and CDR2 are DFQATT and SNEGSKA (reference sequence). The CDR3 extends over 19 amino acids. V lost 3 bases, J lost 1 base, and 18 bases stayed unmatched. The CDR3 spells CSASFSGRPSLSSSYEQYF. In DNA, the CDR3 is TGCAGTGCTAGTTTTAGCGGGAGGCCATCTCTTTCCTCTTCCTACGAGCAGTACTTC.

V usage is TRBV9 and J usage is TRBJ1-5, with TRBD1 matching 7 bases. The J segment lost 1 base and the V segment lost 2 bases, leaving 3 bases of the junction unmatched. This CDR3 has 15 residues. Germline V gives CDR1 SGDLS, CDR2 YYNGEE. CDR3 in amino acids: CASSVSGQSNQPQHF. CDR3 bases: TGTGCCAGCAGCGTCTCGGGACAGAGCAATCAGCCCCAGCATTTT.

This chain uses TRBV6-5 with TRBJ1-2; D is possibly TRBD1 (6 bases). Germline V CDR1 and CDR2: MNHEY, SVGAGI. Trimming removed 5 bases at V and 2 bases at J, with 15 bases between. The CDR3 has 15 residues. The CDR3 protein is CASSTRVGTNYGYTF. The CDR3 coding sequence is TGTGCCAGCAGTACAAGGGTCGGGACAAACTATGGCTACACCTTC.

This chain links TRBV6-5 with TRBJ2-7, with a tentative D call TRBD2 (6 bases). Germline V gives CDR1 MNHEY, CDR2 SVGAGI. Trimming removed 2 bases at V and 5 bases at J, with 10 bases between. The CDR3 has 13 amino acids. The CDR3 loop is CASSYGGVHEQYF. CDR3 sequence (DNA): TGTGCCAGCAGTTACGGCGGGGTCCACGAGCAGTACTTC.

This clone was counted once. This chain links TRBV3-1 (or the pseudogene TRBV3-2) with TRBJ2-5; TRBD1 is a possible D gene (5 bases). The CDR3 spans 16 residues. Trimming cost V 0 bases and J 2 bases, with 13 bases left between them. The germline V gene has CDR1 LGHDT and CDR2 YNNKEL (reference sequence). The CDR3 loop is CASSQDHPGRQETQYF. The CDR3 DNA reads TGTGCCAGCAGCCAAGACCACCCAGGGCGGCAAGAGACCCAGTACTTC.

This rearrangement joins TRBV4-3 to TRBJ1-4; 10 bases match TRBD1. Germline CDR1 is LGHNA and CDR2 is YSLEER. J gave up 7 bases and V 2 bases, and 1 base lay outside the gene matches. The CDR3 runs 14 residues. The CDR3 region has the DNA TGCGCCAGCAGCCAATGGGACAGGGGTGAAAAACTGTTTTTT. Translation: CASSQWDRGEKLFF.

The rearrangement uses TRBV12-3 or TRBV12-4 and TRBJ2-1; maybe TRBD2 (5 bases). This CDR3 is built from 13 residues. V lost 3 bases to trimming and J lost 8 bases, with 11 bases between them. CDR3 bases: TGTGCCAGCAGTTTCGGGGATAGGGATGAGCAGTTCTTC. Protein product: CASSFGDRDEQFF.

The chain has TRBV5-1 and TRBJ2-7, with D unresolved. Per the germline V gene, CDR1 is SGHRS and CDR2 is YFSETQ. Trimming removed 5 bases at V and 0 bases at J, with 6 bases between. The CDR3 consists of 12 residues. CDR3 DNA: TGCGCCAGCAGAGCCGACTCCTACGAGCAGTACTTC. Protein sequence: CASRADSYEQYF. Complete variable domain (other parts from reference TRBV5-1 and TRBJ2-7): KAGVTQTPRYLIKTRGQQVTLSCSPISGHRSVSWYQQTPGQGLQFLFEYFSETQRNKGNFPGRFSGRQFSNSRSEMNVSTLELGDSALYLCASRADSYEQYFGPGTRLTVT.

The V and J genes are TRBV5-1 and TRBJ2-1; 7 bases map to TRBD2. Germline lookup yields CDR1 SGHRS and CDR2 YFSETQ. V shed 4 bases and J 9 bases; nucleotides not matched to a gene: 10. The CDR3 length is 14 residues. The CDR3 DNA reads TGCGCCAGCAGCCTTAATAGCGGGTGGGGTGAGCAGTTCTTC. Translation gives CASSLNSGWGEQFF.

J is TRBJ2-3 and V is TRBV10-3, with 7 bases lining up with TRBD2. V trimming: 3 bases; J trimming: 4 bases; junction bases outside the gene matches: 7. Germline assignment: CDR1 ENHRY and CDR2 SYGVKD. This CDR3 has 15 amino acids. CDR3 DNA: TGTGCCATCAGTGATAGCACGGGGGGTGCAGATACGCAGTATTTT. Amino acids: CAISDSTGGADTQYF.

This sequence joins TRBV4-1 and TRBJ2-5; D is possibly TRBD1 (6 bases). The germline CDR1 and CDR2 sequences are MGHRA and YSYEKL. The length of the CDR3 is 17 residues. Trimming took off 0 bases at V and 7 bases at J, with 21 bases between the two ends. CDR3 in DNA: TGCGCCAGCAGCCAAGAAGTTAAGGGACAACGGGTCGGGACCCAGTACTTC. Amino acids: CASSQEVKGQRVGTQYF.